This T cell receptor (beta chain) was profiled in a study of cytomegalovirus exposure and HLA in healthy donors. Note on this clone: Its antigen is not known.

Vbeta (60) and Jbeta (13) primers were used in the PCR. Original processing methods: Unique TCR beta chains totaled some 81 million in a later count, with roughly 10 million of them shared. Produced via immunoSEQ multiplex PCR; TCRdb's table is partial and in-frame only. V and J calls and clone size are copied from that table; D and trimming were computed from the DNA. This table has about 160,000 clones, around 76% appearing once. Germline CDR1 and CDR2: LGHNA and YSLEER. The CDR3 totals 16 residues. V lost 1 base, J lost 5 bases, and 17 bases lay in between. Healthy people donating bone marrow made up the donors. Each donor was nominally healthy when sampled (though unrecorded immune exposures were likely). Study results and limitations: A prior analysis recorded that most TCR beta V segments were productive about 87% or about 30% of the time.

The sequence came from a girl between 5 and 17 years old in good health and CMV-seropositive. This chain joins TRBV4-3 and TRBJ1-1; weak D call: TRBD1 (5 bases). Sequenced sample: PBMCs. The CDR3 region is CASSQAGPGGETEAFF. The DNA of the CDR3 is TGCGCCAGCAGCCAAGCTGGTCCGGGGGGGGAGACTGAAGCTTTCTTT.